This note documents a single T cell receptor beta chain sequence. The germline V gene has CDR1 SGHNT and CDR2 YYREEE (reference sequence). V lost 0 bases and J lost 5; bases outside the gene matches: 15. The CDR3 runs to 18 residues. Profiling relied on immunoSEQ multiplex PCR, and the TCRdb table lists in-frame clones only, not all of them. The sample yields about 430,000 clones, about 90% seen once. These data come from a study of blood T cell repertoires in COVID-19. The receptor comes from a man aged 18-30 years with COVID-19, enrolled during active disease. The sequencing input was peripheral blood. V is TRBV5-4 and J is TRBJ2-7; 9 bases fit TRBD2. The CDR3 protein is CASSLGHLGGGAWNEQYF. CDR3 coding DNA: TGTGCCAGCAGCTTGGGGCACCTAGGCGGGGGGGCTTGGAACGAGCAGTACTTC.